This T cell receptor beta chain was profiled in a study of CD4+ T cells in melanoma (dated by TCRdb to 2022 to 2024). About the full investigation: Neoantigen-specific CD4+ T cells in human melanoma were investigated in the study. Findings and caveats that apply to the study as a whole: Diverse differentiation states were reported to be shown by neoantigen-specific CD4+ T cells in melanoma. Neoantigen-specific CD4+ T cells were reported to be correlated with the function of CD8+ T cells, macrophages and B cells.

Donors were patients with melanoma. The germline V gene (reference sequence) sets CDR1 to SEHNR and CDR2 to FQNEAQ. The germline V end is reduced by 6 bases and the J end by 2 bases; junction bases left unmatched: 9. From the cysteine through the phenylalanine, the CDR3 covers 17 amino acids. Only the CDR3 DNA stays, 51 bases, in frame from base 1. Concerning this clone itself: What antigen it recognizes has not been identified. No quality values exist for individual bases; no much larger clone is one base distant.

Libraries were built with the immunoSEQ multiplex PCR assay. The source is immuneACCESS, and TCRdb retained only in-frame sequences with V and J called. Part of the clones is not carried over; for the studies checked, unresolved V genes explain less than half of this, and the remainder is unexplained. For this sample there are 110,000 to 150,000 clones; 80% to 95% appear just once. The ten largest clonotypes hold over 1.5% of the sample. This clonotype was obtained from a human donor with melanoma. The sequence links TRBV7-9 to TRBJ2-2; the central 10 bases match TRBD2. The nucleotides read TGTGCCAGCAGAAATGTAGCGGGGGGACAAAACACCGGGGAGCTGTTTTTT. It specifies CASRNVAGGQNTGELFF.